This T cell receptor (beta chain) comes out of a study of response to subunit inactivated influenza vaccine. Overall study results and limits: Only a handful of new T cells, the authors suggested, are recruited with each seasonal influenza vaccination.

In TCRdb, the RT-PCR reads were re-called with MiXCR into one record per CDR3 protein. The sample holds 450,000 to 600,000 distinct CDR3 sequences, 16% seen once. V was trimmed by 5 bases and J by 12 bases, leaving 14 bases between them. This CDR3 has 12 residues. CDR1 KGHSH and CDR2 LQKENI come from the germline V gene. In regard to this clonotype: Its target is not known.

Sequenced material: CD4+ T cells sorted from PBMCs, taken around 2 years after vaccination. The source is a man aged 50-75 years who received an inactivated influenza vaccine. J is TRBJ2-1 and V is TRBV18; D unresolved. The CDR3 DNA follows: TGTGCCAGCTCATCAGGACCTGAAGGGCAGTTCTTC. It codes for CASSSGPEGQFF.